One sample yielded the 5 T cell receptor beta chains listed below, sequenced in a study of T cell repertoires in cytomegalovirus infection. TCRdb re-called the reads through MiXCR, storing one row per CDR3 protein. The sample has around 490,000 distinct CDR3 sequences, around a quarter seen once; the top ten hold under 15%. What was sequenced was PBMCs. The receptors were sampled from a human donor in good health (CMV status not recorded). Some clones in this sample may be carry-over from other donors' samples.

The genes are TRBV6-2 or TRBV6-3 and TRBJ1-5; D call uncertain. This CDR3 is 13 amino acids long. Deletions cut 6 bases from V and 4 bases from J, with 10 bases between. The germline CDR1 and CDR2 sequences are MNHEY and SVGEGT. CDR3 nucleotides: TGTGCCAGCAGATTCAGCGTAAATCAGCCCCAGCATTTT. Protein product: CASRFSVNQPQHF.

V usage is TRBV24-1 and J usage is TRBJ2-1; the D gene is possibly TRBD2 (5 bases). Per the germline V gene, CDR1 is KGHDR and CDR2 is SFDVKD. This CDR3 region has 14 residues. Trimming left V 5 bases short and J 4 bases short, with 11 bases between. The CDR3 region is CATSAADSYNEQFF. CDR3 bases: TGTGCCACCAGTGCCGCGGACTCATACAATGAGCAGTTCTTC.

In this sample, this clonotype turned up a few times. The V call is TRBV4-2, the J call TRBJ1-1; D possibly corresponds to TRBD1 (5 bases). Trimming removed 0 bases from V and 0 bases from J, with 11 bases in between. Germline-derived CDR1 and CDR2 are LGHNA and YNFKEQ. The CDR3 extends over 16 amino acids. The CDR3 here is CASSQERTLLNTEAFF. In DNA form, the CDR3 reads TGTGCCAGCAGCCAAGAACGGACATTATTGAACACTGAAGCTTTCTTT.

The J gene is TRBJ2-2, the V gene TRBV7-3; TRBD2 is a possible D gene (5 bases). Germline V gene data show CDR1 as SGHTA and CDR2 as FQGTGA. This CDR3 is 16 amino acids long. With 5 bases removed from V and 1 base from J, the gap between germline ends came to 14 bases. The CDR3, as DNA: TGTGCCAGCAGCCCCGGGCCGGGATTGAACACCGGGGAGCTGTTTTTT. Its protein is CASSPGPGLNTGELFF. The full variable domain, in which reference TRBV7-3 and TRBJ2-2 provide the parts outside the CDR3, is GAGVSQTPSNKVTEKGKYVELRCDPISGHTALYWYRQSLGQGPEFLIYFQGTGAADDSGLPNDRFFAVRPEGSVSTLKIQRTERGDSAVYLCASSPGPGLNTGELFFGEGSRLTVL.

The V gene is TRBV6-1, the J gene TRBJ2-2; D remains ambiguous. The length of the CDR3 is 14 residues. CDR1 and CDR2 (germline): MNHNS, SASEGT. V gave up 1 base and J gave up 2 bases, with 5 bases separating them. Here the CDR3 DNA reads TGTGCCAGCAGTGAAGTACCAAACACCGGGGAGCTGTTTTTT. This gives the protein CASSEVPNTGELFF.